Included here is one T cell receptor beta chain sequence, with context. Study processing details: For nucleated cells, counts were estimated from reference gene primer amplification. Assay used: immunoSEQ multiplex PCR; TCRdb lists only in-frame clones, some missing. The V and J calls and the clone size are those of that table, but D and trimming were determined from the DNA. The top ten hold about 15% of the sample, which has about 50,000 clones, about 90% seen once. These data originate in a study of blood T cell repertoires in COVID-19. Turning to the study itself: COVID-19 samples collected from the United States, Italy and Spain covered acute and convalescent phases. Nucleic acid was either cDNA or gDNA, and it came from T cells, B-cell-depleted T cells, or PBMCs.

V was clipped by 2 bases and J by 3 bases; unmatched bases: 1. The CDR3 is 15 amino acids. The germline gives CDR1 SEHNR, CDR2 FQNEAQ (reference sequence). The gene calls are TRBV7-9 and TRBJ2-2; 9 bases are shared with TRBD2. This TCR derives from a human donor with active COVID-19. The donor label of this sample is uncertain. Sequencing used peripheral blood. CDR3 bases: TGTGCCAGCAGCTTACTAGCGGGGCACACCGGGGAGCTGTTTTTT. It yields the protein CASSLLAGHTGELFF.